A single sample gave rise to the 19 T cell receptor beta chains below, sequenced in a study of blood T cell repertoires in COVID-19. Repertoires were generated with immunoSEQ multiplex PCR, while TCRdb's copy carries only in-frame clones and drops some. Of 350,000 to 500,000 clones detected, 88% appear once; the ten largest clones hold roughly 1.4%. Sequenced input: PBMCs or T cells enriched from blood (not recorded which). These receptors were obtained from a young woman who had been exposed to COVID-19.

This clone was detected once. This chain uses TRBV12-3 or TRBV12-4 with TRBJ2-7; 10 nucleotides match TRBD1. The CDR3 contains 12 residues. Trimming removed 6 bases from V and 9 bases from J; junction bases left unmatched: 5. Here the CDR3 DNA reads TGTGCCAGCAGAAGGGACAGGGGCCCGCAGTACTTC. Protein sequence: CASRRDRGPQYF.

The chain employs TRBV15 and TRBJ2-7; 13 bases agree with TRBD2. V dropped 5 bases and J dropped 2; count of bases not matched to a gene: 3. This CDR3 is built from 15 residues. The germline CDR1 and CDR2 sequences are LNHNV and YYDKDF (reference sequence). Here the CDR3 reads CATSSGTSGTYEQYF. CDR3 DNA sequence: TGTGCCACCAGCTCCGGGACTAGCGGGACCTACGAGCAGTACTTC.

The chain has TRBV4-1 and TRBJ2-7; 9 bases match TRBD1. Germline CDR1 MGHRA, CDR2 YSYEKL. This CDR3 has 16 amino acids. Germline trimming cut 7 bases from V and 3 bases from J; bases unmatched to any gene: 13. The CDR3 here is CASNARDRENFYEQYF. The CDR3 DNA reads as TGCGCCAGCAACGCTCGGGACAGGGAAAATTTCTACGAGCAGTACTTC.

This clone was detected a few times. This chain joins TRBV30 and TRBJ1-1; perhaps TRBD1 as D (5 bases). The V end lost 5 bases, the J end lost 3 bases, and 13 bases lay between the germline ends. Germline CDR1 and CDR2: GTSNPN and SVGIG (reference sequence). This CDR3 has 13 residues. CDR3 nucleotide sequence: TGTGCCTGGTCTTTGGGGGGGGACACTGAAGCTTTCTTT. Its translation: CAWSLGGDTEAFF. Full variable domain (remainder filled in from reference TRBV30 and TRBJ1-1): SQTIHQWPATLVQPVGSPLSLECTVEGTSNPNLYWYRQAAGRGLQLLFYSVGIGQISSEVPQNLSASRPQDRQFILSSKKLLLSDSGFYLCAWSLGGDTEAFFGQGTRLTVV.

This clone was recorded a few times. J is TRBJ2-1 and V is TRBV6-5; 7 positions agree with TRBD2. V lost 6 bases to trimming and J lost 2 bases; unmatched junction nucleotides: 4. CDR1 and CDR2 (germline): MNHEY, SVGAGI. This CDR3 is built from 14 residues. The CDR3 region is CASRASGPYNEQFF. CDR3 coding DNA: TGTGCCAGCAGAGCTAGCGGTCCCTACAATGAGCAGTTCTTC.

The V gene is TRBV6-5, the J gene TRBJ2-1; 9 bases agree with TRBD2. CDR3 length: 15 residues. The V and J ends lost 5 bases and 0 bases, in that order; junction bases with no gene match: 2. Per the germline V gene, CDR1 is MNHEY and CDR2 is SVGAGI. The CDR3 nucleotides read TGTGCCAGCAGTCGTAGCGGGAGCTCCTACAATGAGCAGTTCTTC. Translating gives CASSRSGSSYNEQFF.

This chain connects TRBV5-1 to TRBJ1-4; D is possibly TRBD1 (5 bases). V lost 4 bases to trimming and J lost 8 bases, with 12 bases between them. CDR1 is SGHRS, CDR2 YFSETQ, per germline. The CDR3 consists of 13 residues. DNA of the CDR3: TGCGCCAGCAGCGGGGCCTCACCCGAAAAACTGTTTTTT. It codes for CASSGASPEKLFF. The full variable domain, completed using reference TRBV5-1 and TRBJ1-4, is KAGVTQTPRYLIKTRGQQVTLSCSPISGHRSVSWYQQTPGQGLQFLFEYFSETQRNKGNFPGRFSGRQFSNSRSEMNVSTLELGDSALYLCASSGASPEKLFFGSGTQLSVL.

The chain uses TRBV10-3 and TRBJ1-1; perhaps TRBD1 as D (5 bases). Germline V gene lookup returns CDR1 ENHRY and CDR2 SYGVKD. The CDR3 has 15 residues. The V end lost 1 base, the J end lost 1 base, and 10 bases lay between the germline ends. CDR3 protein: CAISEWGGRNTEAFF. In nucleotides, the CDR3 is TGTGCCATCAGTGAGTGGGGGGGGAGGAACACTGAAGCTTTCTTT.

V is TRBV5-5 and J is TRBJ1-2, with D perhaps TRBD1 (6 bases). Germline assignment: CDR1 SGHKS and CDR2 YYEKEE (reference sequence). This CDR3 has 16 residues. The V end was cut by 4 bases, the J end by 0 bases, with 16 bases between. In DNA form, the CDR3 reads TGTGCCAGCAGCCGGGGACGGGCAGGGGCTAACTATGGCTACACCTTC. Translation gives CASSRGRAGANYGYTF.

This chain joins TRBV30 and TRBJ1-4, with no clear D. Germline V CDR1 and CDR2: GTSNPN, SVGIG (reference sequence). V was cut by 1 base and J by 7 bases, with 13 bases left in between. This CDR3 region has 14 residues. DNA of the CDR3: TGTGCCTGGAGTGGAAGACCCGGAGGTGAAAAACTGTTTTTT. It codes for CAWSGRPGGEKLFF.

The J gene is TRBJ2-7, the V gene TRBV11-2; 8 bases are a match to TRBD1. Per germline, CDR1 SGHAT and CDR2 FQNNGV. V lost 4 bases, J lost 0 bases, and 8 bases stayed unmatched. The CDR3 covers 16 residues. CDR3 residues: CASSSITGTGSYEQYF. The CDR3 DNA follows: TGTGCCAGCAGCTCTATAACCGGGACAGGCTCCTACGAGCAGTACTTC.

This chain uses TRBV7-2 with TRBJ2-2, with 7 bases identical to TRBD2. Germline V lookup: CDR1 SGHTA, CDR2 FQGNSA. J lost 6 bases, V lost 2 bases, and 9 bases had no gene match. This CDR3 spans 16 amino acids. CDR3 in DNA: TGTGCCAGCAGCTTAAGGCAGCGGGGAGGGGCCGGGGAGCTGTTTTTT. Protein product: CASSLRQRGGAGELFF.

The J gene is TRBJ1-5, the V gene TRBV6-5; 9 nucleotides line up with TRBD1. CDR1 is MNHEY and CDR2 is SVGAGI in the germline V gene. This CDR3 region has 14 residues. Trimming at V came to 7 bases and at J to 7 bases, leaving 8 bases not matched to a gene. The CDR3 loop reads CASILDRGEQPQHF. DNA for the CDR3: TGTGCCAGCATCTTAGACAGGGGGGAACAGCCCCAGCATTTT.

The chain links TRBV5-1 to TRBJ2-1; TRBD2 is a possible D gene (6 bases). V lost 0 bases and J lost 5, with 18 bases in between. Per the germline V gene, CDR1 is SGHRS and CDR2 is YFSETQ. The CDR3 spans 17 residues. The CDR3 region is CASSLALGGGYDNEQFF. The CDR3 DNA reads TGCGCCAGCAGCTTGGCCTTGGGGGGAGGATATGACAATGAGCAGTTCTTC.

This chain connects TRBV4-2 to TRBJ2-7; 12 bases fit TRBD2. CDR1 is LGHNA and CDR2 is YNFKEQ in the germline V gene. CDR3 length equals 15 residues. The ends lost 1 base at V and 2 bases at J; junction bases unmatched: 0. CDR3: CASSQGLAGAYEQYF. CDR3 in DNA: TGTGCCAGCAGCCAAGGACTAGCGGGAGCCTACGAGCAGTACTTC.

The V call is TRBV28, the J call TRBJ2-2, with no clear D. Germline CDR1 is MDHEN and CDR2 is SYDVKM. The CDR3 covers 14 residues. V was clipped by 2 bases and J by 2 bases, with 6 bases between them. The CDR3 region has the DNA TGTGCCAGCAGTTTAACTACTAACACCGGGGAGCTGTTTTTT. This codes for CASSLTTNTGELFF.

The chain uses TRBV28 and TRBJ1-5; 7 bases match TRBD1. The CDR3 runs 16 residues. The V segment lost 8 bases and the J segment 5 bases; nucleotides outside the gene matches: 15. The germline gives CDR1 MDHEN, CDR2 SYDVKM. The chain's CDR3 is CASLGATGSGDQPQHF. In DNA, the CDR3 is TGTGCCAGCCTGGGGGCGACAGGGAGTGGTGATCAGCCCCAGCATTTT.

V is TRBV4-3 and J is TRBJ1-6; the D gene is possibly TRBD1 (5 bases). This CDR3 has 17 amino acids. The germline V and J ends were trimmed by 0 bases and 7 bases, with 16 bases remaining between them. CDR1 is LGHNA and CDR2 is YSLEER in the germline V gene. CDR3 nucleotides: TGCGCCAGCAGCCAAGATAGGGGCCTGGTGGGAAATTCACCCCTCCACTTT. Translated, it gives CASSQDRGLVGNSPLHF.

V usage is TRBV6-5 and J usage is TRBJ2-1; maybe TRBD1 (6 bases). From germline, CDR1 is MNHEY and CDR2 SVGAGI. The CDR3 sequence is 15 residues long. The germline V and J ends were trimmed by 5 bases and 2 bases, with 13 bases remaining between them. CDR3 residues: CASSRDRSAYNEQFF. The DNA for the CDR3 is TGTGCCAGCAGTCGTGACAGGTCCGCCTACAATGAGCAGTTCTTC.